This T cell receptor beta chain was sequenced during a study of blood T cells in healthy people across ages. The study's findings and limits: A strong correlation between TCR beta diversity and naive T cell percentage was seen.

The second PCR ran roughly 7 to 11 cycles with a sample-barcoded 5' primer and J-beta primers. One entry per CDR3 protein results from TCRdb running MiXCR on the 5' RACE reads. This repertoire shows some 1.8 million distinct CDR3 sequences, about two fifths found once; its top ten account for roughly 24%. The CDR3 runs 11 residues. CDR1 and CDR2 from the germline V gene are SGHTA and FQGTGA. Trimming left V 4 bases short and J 10 bases short, with 9 bases between. Isolation yielded PBMCs, at least 7 million per sample, in every case. This clonotype was seen a single time. What it binds is not known. This sequence joins TRBV7-3 and TRBJ2-3; D remains unclear. This receptor was identified in a human donor in good health. Sequences were obtained from blood. This CDR3 is CASSSDRAQYF. CDR3 bases: TGTGCCAGCAGCTCCGATCGGGCGCAGTATTTT.